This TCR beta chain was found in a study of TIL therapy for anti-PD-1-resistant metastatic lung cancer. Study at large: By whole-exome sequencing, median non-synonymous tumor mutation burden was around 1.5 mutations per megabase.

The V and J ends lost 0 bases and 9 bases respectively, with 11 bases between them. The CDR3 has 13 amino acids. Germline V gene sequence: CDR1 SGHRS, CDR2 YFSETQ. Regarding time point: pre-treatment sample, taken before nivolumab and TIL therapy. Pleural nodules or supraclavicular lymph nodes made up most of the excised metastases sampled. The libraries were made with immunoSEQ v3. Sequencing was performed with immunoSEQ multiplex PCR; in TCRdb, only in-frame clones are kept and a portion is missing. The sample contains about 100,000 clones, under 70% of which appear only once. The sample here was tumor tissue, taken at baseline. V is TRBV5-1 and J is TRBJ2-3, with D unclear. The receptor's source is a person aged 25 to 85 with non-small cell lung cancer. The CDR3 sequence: CASSLGVGGTQYF. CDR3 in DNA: TGCGCCAGCAGCTTGGGGGTTGGTGGGACGCAGTATTTT.